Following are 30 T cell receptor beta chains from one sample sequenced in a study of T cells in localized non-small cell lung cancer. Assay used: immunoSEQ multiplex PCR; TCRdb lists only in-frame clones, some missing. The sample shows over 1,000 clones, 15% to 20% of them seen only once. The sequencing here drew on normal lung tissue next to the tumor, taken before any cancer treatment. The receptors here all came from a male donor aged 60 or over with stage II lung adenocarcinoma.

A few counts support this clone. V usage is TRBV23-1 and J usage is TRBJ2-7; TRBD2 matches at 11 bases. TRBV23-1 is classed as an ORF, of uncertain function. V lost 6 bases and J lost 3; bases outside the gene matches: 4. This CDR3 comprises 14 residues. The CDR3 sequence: CASSQGTSGYEQYF. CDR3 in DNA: TGCGCCAGCAGCCAGGGGACTAGCGGCTACGAGCAGTACTTC.

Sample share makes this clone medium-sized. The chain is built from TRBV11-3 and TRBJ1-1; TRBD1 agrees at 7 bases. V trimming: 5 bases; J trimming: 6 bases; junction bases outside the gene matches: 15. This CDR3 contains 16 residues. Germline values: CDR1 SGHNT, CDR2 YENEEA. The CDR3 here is CASSMGTVGAHSEAFF. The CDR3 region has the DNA TGTGCCAGCAGCATGGGGACAGTCGGGGCACACTCTGAAGCTTTCTTT.

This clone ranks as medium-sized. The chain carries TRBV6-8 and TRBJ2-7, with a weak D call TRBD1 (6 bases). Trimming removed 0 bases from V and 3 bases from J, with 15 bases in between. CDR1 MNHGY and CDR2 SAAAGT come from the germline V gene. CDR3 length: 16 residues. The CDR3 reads CASSYSRDRTLYEQYF. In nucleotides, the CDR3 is TGTGCCAGCAGTTACTCGCGAGACAGGACCCTCTACGAGCAGTACTTC.

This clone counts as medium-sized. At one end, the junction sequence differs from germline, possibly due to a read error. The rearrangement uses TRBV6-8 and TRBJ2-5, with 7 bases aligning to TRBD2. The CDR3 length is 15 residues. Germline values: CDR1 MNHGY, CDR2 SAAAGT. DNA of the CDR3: TGTGCCATCAGTGCTCAAGCGGGGACCTGGGAGACCCAGTACTTC. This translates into CAISAQAGTWETQYF.

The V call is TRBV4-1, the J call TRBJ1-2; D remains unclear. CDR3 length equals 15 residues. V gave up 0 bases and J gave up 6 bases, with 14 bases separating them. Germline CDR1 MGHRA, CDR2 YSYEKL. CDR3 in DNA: TGCGCCAGCAGCCAAGAAGGTCAGGCGTACGATGGCTACACCTTC. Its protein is CASSQEGQAYDGYTF.

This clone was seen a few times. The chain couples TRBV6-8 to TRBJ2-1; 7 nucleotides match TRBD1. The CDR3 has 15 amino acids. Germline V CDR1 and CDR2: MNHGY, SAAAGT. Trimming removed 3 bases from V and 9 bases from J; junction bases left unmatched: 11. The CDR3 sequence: CASSYGPGGDSEQFF. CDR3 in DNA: TGTGCCAGCAGTTATGGACCAGGGGGAGATAGTGAGCAGTTCTTC.

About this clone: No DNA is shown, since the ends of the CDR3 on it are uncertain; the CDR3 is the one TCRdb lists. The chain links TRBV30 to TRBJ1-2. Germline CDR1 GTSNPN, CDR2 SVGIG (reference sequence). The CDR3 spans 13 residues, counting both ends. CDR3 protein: CAWSVFAGGTPSF.

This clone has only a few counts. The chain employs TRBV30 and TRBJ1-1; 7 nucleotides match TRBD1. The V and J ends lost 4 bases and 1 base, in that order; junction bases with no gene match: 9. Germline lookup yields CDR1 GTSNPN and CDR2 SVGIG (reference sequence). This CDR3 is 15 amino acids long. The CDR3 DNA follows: TGTGCCTGGAAAATCCCCGGACAGGCGAACACTGAAGCTTTCTTT. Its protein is CAWKIPGQANTEAFF.

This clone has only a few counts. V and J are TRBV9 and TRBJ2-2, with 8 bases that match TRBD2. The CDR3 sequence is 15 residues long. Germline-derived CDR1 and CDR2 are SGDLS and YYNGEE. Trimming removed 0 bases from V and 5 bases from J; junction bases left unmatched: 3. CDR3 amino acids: CASSVGGGRTGELFF. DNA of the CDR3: TGTGCCAGCAGCGTAGGGGGCGGGAGGACCGGGGAGCTGTTTTTT.

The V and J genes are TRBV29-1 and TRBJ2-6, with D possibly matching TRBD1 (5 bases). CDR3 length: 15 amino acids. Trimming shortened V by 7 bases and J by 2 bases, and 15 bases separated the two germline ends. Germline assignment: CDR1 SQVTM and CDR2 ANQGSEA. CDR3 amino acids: CSAKGAGPGANVLTF. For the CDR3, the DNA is TGCAGCGCCAAAGGGGCTGGACCTGGGGCCAACGTCCTGACTTTC.

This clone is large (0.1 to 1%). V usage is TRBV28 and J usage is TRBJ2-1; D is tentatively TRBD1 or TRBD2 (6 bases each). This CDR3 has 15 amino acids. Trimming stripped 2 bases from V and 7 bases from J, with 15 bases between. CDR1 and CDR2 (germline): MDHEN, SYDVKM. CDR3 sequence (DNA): TGTGCCAGCAGTTTAAGTCCGAGGGGGGCAAATGAGCAGTTCTTC. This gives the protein CASSLSPRGANEQFF.

The CDR3 loop is CASSPDGTGGGYGYTF. The CDR3 coding sequence is TGTGCCAGCAGCCCGGACGGGACAGGGGGCGGTTATGGCTACACCTTC. The V and J genes are TRBV11-3 and TRBJ1-2; 12 bases agree with TRBD1. This CDR3 region has 16 residues. J lost 5 bases, V lost 5 bases, and 9 bases had no gene match. The V gene's germline CDR1 is SGHNT and CDR2 YENEEA.

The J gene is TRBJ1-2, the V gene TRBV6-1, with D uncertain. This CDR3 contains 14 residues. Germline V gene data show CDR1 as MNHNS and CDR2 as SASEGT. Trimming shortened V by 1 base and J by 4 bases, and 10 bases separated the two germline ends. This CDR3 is CASSEGGGGYGYTF. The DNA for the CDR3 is TGTGCCAGCAGTGAAGGGGGAGGTGGCTATGGCTACACCTTC.

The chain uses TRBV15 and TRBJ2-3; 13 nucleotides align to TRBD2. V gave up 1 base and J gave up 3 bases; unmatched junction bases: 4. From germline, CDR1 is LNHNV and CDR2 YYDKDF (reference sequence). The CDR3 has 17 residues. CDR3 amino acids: CATSRGTSGGATDTQYF. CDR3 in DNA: TGTGCCACCAGCAGAGGTACTAGCGGGGGGGCGACAGATACGCAGTATTTT.

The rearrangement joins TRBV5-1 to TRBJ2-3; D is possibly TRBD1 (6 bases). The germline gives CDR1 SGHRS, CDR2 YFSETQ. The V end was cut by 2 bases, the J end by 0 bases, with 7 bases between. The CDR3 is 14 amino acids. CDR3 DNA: TGCGCCAGCAGCTTCGGACAGAGCACAGATACGCAGTATTTT. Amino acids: CASSFGQSTDTQYF.

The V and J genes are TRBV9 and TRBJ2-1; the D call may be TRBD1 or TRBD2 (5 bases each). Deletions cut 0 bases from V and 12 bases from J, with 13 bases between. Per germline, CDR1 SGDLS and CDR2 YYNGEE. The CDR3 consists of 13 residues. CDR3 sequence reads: CASSVENVGTQFF. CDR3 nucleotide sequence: TGTGCCAGCAGCGTAGAGAATGTAGGGACGCAGTTCTTC.

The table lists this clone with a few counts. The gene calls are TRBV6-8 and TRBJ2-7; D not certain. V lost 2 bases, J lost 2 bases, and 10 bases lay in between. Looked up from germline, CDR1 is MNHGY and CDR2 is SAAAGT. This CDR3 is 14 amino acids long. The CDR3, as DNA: TGTGCCAGCAGTTACGGGCCGGCGACCTACGAGCAGTACTTC. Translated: CASSYGPATYEQYF.

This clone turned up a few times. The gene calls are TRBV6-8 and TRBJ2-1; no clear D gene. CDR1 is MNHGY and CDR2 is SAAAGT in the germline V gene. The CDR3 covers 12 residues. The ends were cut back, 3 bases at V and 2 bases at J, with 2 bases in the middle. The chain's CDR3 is CASSYPYNEQFF. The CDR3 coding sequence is TGTGCCAGCAGTTATCCCTACAATGAGCAGTTCTTC.

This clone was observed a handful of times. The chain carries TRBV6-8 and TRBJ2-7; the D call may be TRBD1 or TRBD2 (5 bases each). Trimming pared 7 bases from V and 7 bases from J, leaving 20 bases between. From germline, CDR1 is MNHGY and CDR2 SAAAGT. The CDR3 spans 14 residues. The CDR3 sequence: CASTFWDGAREQYF. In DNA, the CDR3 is TGTGCCAGCACCTTCTGGGACGGAGCGCGGGAGCAGTACTTC.

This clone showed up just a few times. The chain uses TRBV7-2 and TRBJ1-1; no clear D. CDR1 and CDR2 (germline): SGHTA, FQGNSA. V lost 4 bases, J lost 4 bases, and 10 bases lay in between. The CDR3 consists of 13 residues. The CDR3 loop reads CASSYSFGTEAFF. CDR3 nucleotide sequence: TGTGCCAGCAGCTACTCGTTCGGCACTGAAGCTTTCTTT.

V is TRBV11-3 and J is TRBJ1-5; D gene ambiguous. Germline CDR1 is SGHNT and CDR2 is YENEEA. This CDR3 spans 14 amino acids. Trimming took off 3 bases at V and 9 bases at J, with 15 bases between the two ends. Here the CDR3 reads CASSLQPRVVPQHF. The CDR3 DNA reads TGTGCCAGCAGCTTGCAACCGCGTGTAGTGCCCCAGCATTTT.

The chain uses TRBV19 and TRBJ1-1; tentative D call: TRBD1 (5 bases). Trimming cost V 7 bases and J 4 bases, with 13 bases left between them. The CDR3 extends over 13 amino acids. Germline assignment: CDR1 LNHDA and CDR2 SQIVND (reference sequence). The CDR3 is CASTFSRGTEAFF. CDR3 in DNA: TGTGCCAGTACCTTTTCTAGGGGCACTGAAGCTTTCTTT.

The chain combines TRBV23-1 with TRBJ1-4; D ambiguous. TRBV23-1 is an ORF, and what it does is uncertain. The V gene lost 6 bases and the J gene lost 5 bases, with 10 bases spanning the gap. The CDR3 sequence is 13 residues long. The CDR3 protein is CASSTRHNEKLFF. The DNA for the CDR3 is TGCGCCAGCAGCACGAGACACAATGAAAAACTGTTTTTT.

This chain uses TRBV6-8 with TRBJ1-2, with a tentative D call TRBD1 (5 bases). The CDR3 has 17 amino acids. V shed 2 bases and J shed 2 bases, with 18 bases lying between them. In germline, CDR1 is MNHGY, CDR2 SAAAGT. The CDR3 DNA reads TGTGCCAGCAGTTACACTCCGGGGCCCTTAACAAACTATGGCTACACCTTC. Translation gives CASSYTPGPLTNYGYTF.

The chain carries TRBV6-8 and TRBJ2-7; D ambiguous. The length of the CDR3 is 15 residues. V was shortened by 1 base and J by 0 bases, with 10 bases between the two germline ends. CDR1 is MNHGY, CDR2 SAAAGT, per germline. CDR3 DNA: TGTGCCAGCAGTTACTTACTACCCAACTCCTACGAGCAGTACTTC. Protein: CASSYLLPNSYEQYF.

CDR3 in DNA: TGTGCCAGCAGTCAAATCGGGACAGGGGGACTTGGCTACACCTTC. Residues: CASSQIGTGGLGYTF. The genes are TRBV14 and TRBJ1-2; 11 nucleotides align to TRBD1. CDR3 length: 15 residues. With V trimmed by 6 bases and J by 7 bases, 10 bases remained unmatched. Germline CDR1 reads SGHDN; CDR2 reads FVKESK.

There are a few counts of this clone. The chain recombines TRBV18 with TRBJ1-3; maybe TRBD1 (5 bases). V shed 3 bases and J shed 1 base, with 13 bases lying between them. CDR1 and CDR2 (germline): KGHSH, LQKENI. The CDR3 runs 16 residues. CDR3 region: CASSPEGRISGNTIYF. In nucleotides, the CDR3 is TGTGCCAGCTCACCGGAGGGGAGGATTTCTGGAAACACCATATATTTT.

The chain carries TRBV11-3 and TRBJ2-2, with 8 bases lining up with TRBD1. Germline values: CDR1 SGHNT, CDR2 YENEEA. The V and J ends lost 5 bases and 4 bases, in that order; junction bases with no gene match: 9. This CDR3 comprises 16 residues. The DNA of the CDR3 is TGTGCCAGCAGCCCCCAGGGGGCCGGGGGCACCGGGGAGCTGTTTTTT. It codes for CASSPQGAGGTGELFF.

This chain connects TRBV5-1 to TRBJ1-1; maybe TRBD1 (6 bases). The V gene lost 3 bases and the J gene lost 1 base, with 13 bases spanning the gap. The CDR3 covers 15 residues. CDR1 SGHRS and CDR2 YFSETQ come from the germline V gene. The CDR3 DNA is TGCGCCAGCAGCTCCGATGCAGGGGCGAACACTGAAGCTTTCTTT. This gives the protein CASSSDAGANTEAFF.

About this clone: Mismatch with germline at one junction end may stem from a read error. As DNA, the CDR3 is TGTGCCAGCAGTATATCAGGGGCCAACGTCCTGACTTTC. Translation gives CASSISGANVLTF. The V call is TRBV19, the J call TRBJ2-6, with D unresolved. The CDR3 is 13 amino acids. Germline CDR1 reads LNHDA; CDR2 reads SQIVND (reference sequence).